One sample yielded the 6 T cell receptor beta chains listed below, sequenced in a study of blood T cells in healthy people across ages. Sample-barcoded 5' priming and a J-beta primer mix drove a second PCR of 7 to 11 cycles. TCRdb independently ran MiXCR on the 5' RACE reads; one entry per CDR3 protein. The sample carries 800,000 or so distinct CDR3 sequences, more than 35% recorded once. Sequencing input: blood. The origin of the receptors is an older man in good health.

The chain joins TRBV6-2 or TRBV6-3 to TRBJ1-5, with no clear D. Trimming took 0 bases from V and 6 from J, leaving 6 bases between them. There are 13 residues in the CDR3. The germline gives CDR1 MNHEY, CDR2 SVGEGT. The CDR3 here is CASSYSKGQPQHF. The CDR3 DNA follows: TGTGCCAGCAGTTACTCGAAGGGTCAGCCCCAGCATTTT.

The chain links TRBV12-3 or TRBV12-4 to TRBJ2-7; the match to TRBD1 covers 8 bases. The CDR3 runs 14 residues. Losses at the gene ends were 6 bases for V and 5 bases for J; bases not matched to a gene: 9. The CDR3 spells CASSPDRGWDEQYF. In DNA form, the CDR3 reads TGTGCCAGCAGCCCCGACAGGGGATGGGACGAGCAGTACTTC.

V and J are TRBV4-3 and TRBJ2-5; the D is unclear. With 1 base removed from V and 4 bases from J, the gap between germline ends came to 10 bases. The CDR3 loop spans 14 amino acids. Germline V gene lookup returns CDR1 LGHNA and CDR2 YSLEER. The CDR3 reads CASSQGLSGETQYF. The CDR3 region has the DNA TGCGCCAGCAGCCAAGGATTATCAGGAGAGACCCAGTACTTC.

This clonotype was observed a handful of times. The chain links TRBV28 to TRBJ1-5; D call uncertain. CDR1 is MDHEN and CDR2 is SYDVKM in the germline V gene. CDR3 length: 12 residues. V lost 5 bases and J lost 5, with 7 bases in between. The DNA of the CDR3 is TGTGCCAGCAGTACGGGGTATCAGCCCCAGCATTTT. Protein: CASSTGYQPQHF.

This clonotype has a handful of counts. V gene TRBV27 combines with J gene TRBJ2-3; possible D gene TRBD2, 7 bases. V was trimmed by 2 bases and J by 7 bases, leaving 16 bases between them. This CDR3 spans 15 amino acids. CDR1 and CDR2 (germline): MNHEY, SMNVEV (reference sequence). The CDR3: CASSLGGGGRNTQYF. The CDR3 DNA is TGTGCCAGCAGTTTAGGGGGAGGGGGGAGGAATACGCAGTATTTT.

The chain employs TRBV5-1 and TRBJ2-1, with 10 positions matching TRBD1. Germline V gene lookup returns CDR1 SGHRS and CDR2 YFSETQ. This CDR3 region has 15 residues. With 2 bases clipped from V and 2 bases from J, the junction kept 1 base outside the gene matches. The DNA for the CDR3 is TGCGCCAGCAGCTTCGGGACAGGGGCCTACAATGAGCAGTTCTTC. Protein: CASSFGTGAYNEQFF.